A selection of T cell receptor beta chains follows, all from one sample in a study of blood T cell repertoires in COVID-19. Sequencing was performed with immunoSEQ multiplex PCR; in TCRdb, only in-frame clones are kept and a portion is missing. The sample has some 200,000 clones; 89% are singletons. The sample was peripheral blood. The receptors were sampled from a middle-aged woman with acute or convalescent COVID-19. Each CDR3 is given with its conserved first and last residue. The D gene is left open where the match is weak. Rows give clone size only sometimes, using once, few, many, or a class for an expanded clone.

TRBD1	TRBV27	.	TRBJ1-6	CASSFGTGVNSPLHF	TGTGCCAGCAGTTTCGGGACAGGAGTAAATTCACCCCTCCACTTT
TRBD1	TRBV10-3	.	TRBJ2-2	CAISESGTGGSGELFF	TGTGCCATCAGTGAGTCGGGAACAGGGGGCTCAGGGGAGCTGTTTTTT
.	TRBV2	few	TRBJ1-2	CASSQATVNYGYTF	TGTGCCAGCAGTCAGGCGACAGTCAACTATGGCTACACCTTC
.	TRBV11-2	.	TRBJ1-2	CASAPGINYGYTF	TGTGCCAGCGCTCCGGGGATTAACTATGGCTACACCTTC
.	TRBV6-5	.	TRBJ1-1	CASSYHRVGTEAFF	TGTGCCAGCAGTTATCACAGGGTTGGCACTGAAGCTTTCTTT
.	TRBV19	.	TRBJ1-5	CASSSGRLGLSYSNQPQHF	TGTGCCAGTAGTTCGGGTCGACTAGGGTTATCTTATAGCAATCAGCCCCAGCATTTT
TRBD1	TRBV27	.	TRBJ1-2	CASRGQGESNYGYTF	TGTGCCAGCAGGGGACAGGGCGAATCTAACTATGGCTACACCTTC
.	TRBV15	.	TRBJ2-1	CATSRDNNEQFF	TGTGCCACCAGCAGGGACAACAATGAGCAGTTCTTC
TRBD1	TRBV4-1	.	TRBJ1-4	CASSQEGGTGGEKLFF	TGCGCCAGCAGCCAGGAGGGGGGGACAGGGGGTGAAAAACTGTTTTTT
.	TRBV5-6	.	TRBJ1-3	CASSPTGVGSRSGNTIYF	TGTGCCAGCAGCCCCACGGGGGTTGGGTCCCGCTCTGGAAACACCATATATTTT
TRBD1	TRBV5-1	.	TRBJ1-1	CASSPKTGEWRGTEAFF	TGCGCCAGCAGCCCCAAGACAGGGGAGTGGAGAGGAACTGAAGCTTTCTTT
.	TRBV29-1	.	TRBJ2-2	CSVEDQASGAGELFF	TGCAGCGTTGAAGATCAGGCGTCAGGGGCCGGGGAGCTGTTTTTT
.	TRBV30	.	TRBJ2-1	CAWSPRGGEQFF	TGTGCCTGGAGCCCGAGAGGGGGTGAGCAGTTCTTC
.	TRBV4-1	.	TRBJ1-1	CASSPGHENTEAFF	TGCGCCAGCAGCCCGGGACACGAGAACACTGAAGCTTTCTTT
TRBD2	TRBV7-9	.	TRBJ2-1	CASQEIAGGTYNEQFF	TGTGCCAGCCAGGAAATAGCGGGGGGTACCTACAATGAGCAGTTCTTC
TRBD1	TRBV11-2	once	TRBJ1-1	CASSLSQGGNTEAFF	TGTGCCAGCAGCTTAAGCCAGGGGGGGAACACTGAAGCTTTCTTT
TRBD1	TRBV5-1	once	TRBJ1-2	CASSLAGQGDGYTF	TGCGCCAGCAGCTTGGCGGGACAGGGGGATGGCTACACCTTC
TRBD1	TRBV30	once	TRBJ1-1	CAWNPPDRGRFTEAFF	TGTGCCTGGAACCCCCCGGACAGGGGGCGATTCACTGAAGCTTTCTTT
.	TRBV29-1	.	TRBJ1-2	CSVEDTAPTYF	TGCAGCGTTGAAGATACAGCCCCGACCTACTTC
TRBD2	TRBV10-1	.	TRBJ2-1	CASSEMAGGYNEQFF	TGCGCCAGCAGTGAAATGGCGGGGGGGTACAATGAGCAGTTCTTC
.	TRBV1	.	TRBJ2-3	CTSSEGLAGAGDTQYF	TGCACCAGCAGCGAGGGACTAGCGGGGGCCGGAGATACGCAGTATTTT
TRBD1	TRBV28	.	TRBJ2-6	CASMAAGTGVLLSGANVLTF	TGTGCCAGCATGGCTGCCGGGACAGGGGTCCTTCTGTCTGGGGCCAACGTCCTGACTTTC
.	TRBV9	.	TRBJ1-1	CASSIPSTVNTEAFF	TGTGCCAGCAGCATACCTTCAACGGTGAACACTGAAGCTTTCTTT
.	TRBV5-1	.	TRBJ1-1	CASSLDRGMNTEAFF	TGCGCCAGCAGCTTGGATAGGGGCATGAACACTGAAGCTTTCTTT
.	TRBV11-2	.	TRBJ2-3	CASSLAGDTQYF	TGTGCCAGCAGTTTAGCAGGAGATACGCAGTATTTT
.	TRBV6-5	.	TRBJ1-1	CATRGQGLTEAFF	TGTGCCACGCGGGGGCAGGGGTTAACTGAAGCTTTCTTT
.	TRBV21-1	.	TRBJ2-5	CASCGNRQETQYF	TGTGCCAGCTGTGGTAACAGACAAGAGACCCAGTACTTC
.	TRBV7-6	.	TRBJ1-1	CASSSWGGGTEAFF	TGTGCCAGCAGCTCGTGGGGGGGAGGGACTGAAGCTTTCTTT